The 2 T cell receptor beta chains listed next were all sequenced from one sample in a study of blood T cell repertoires in COVID-19. Libraries were prepared by immunoSEQ multiplex PCR; TCRdb keeps only in-frame clonotypes and omits some of them. The sample records under 300,000 clones, approximately 83% being singletons. The sequenced sample consisted of PBMCs or T cells enriched from blood (not recorded which). The receptors were gathered from a woman in her fifties or sixties who had recovered from COVID-19.

This clone was observed a few times. The CDR3 DNA reads TGTGCCAGCAGCTTAGGACAGGGGGTCTGGGAAAAACTGTTTTTT. Encoded protein: CASSLGQGVWEKLFF. The rearrangement links TRBV7-8 to TRBJ1-4; the match to TRBD1 covers 9 bases. From germline, CDR1 is SGHVS and CDR2 FQNEAQ. Trimming at V came to 1 base and at J to 8 bases, leaving 5 bases not matched to a gene. The CDR3 has 15 amino acids.

The chain combines TRBV7-9 with TRBJ2-1; D unresolved. Germline loops: CDR1 SEHNR, CDR2 FQNEAQ (reference sequence). This CDR3 region has 14 residues. Trimming removed 4 bases at V and 0 bases at J, with 7 bases between. The CDR3 sequence: CASSWAGSYNEQFF. DNA for the CDR3: TGTGCCAGCAGCTGGGCCGGCTCCTACAATGAGCAGTTCTTC.